This T cell receptor beta chain was identified in a study of OX40 agonist ivuxolimab in advanced cancers. About the research overall: The diagnoses of dose-escalation patients were hepatocellular carcinoma, melanoma, renal cell or head and neck cancer. Therapy given before enrollment (anti-PD-1, anti-PD-L1 or anti-CTLA-4) was allowed, and approximately 40% had some. Partial responses occurred in Three dose-escalation patients, one with hepatocellular carcinoma and two with cutaneous melanoma. Study findings and constraints: Also present in some nonresponders was a low level of normalized T-cell clonal expansion.

About this clone itself: Its antigen is not identified.

TCRdb's table, derived via immunoSEQ multiplex PCR, lists solely in-frame clones and lacks some. The data contain 48,000 or so clones, about 85% of them singletons. The origin of this receptor is an adult with an advanced solid tumor such as melanoma, head and neck, liver or kidney cancer. The sample here was CD4+ or CD8+ T cells sorted from blood, taken in a trial of the OX40 agonist ivuxolimab.

The CDR3 is CASSRTLAGEYNEQFF. DNA of the CDR3: TGCGCCAGCAGCCGCACGCTAGCGGGAGAGTACAATGAGCAGTTCTTC. This sequence joins TRBV5-1 and TRBJ2-1; 10 bases are a match to TRBD2. The V and J ends lost 4 bases and 4 bases, in that order; junction bases with no gene match: 8. The CDR3 has 16 amino acids. Germline V gene sequence: CDR1 SGHRS, CDR2 YFSETQ.